The 17 T cell receptor beta chains in this list originate from one sample, sequenced in a study of vaccination effects on CD4 cells after COVID-19. Which antigens these TCRs recognize remains unknown. Following an approximately ten-day culture, CD4+ T cells were purified. SARS-CoV-2 infected the person between March and December 2020, as confirmed by PCR. Either the mRNA-1273 or the BNT162b2 vaccine was given to participants as two doses. The method was immunoSEQ multiplex PCR; TCRdb's version includes in-frame clones alone and lacks a portion of them. The data hold around 50,000 clones, with about 74% observed a single time. The specimen comprised CD4+ T cells from PBMCs cultured without peptide, sampled after COVID-19 vaccination. All receptors derive from a human donor who had a prior SARS-CoV-2 infection.

This clone has a single count. The J gene is TRBJ2-7, the V gene TRBV20-1, with 7 bases identical to TRBD2. With V trimmed by 3 bases and J by 10 bases, 6 bases remained unmatched. Germline V lookup: CDR1 DFQATT, CDR2 SNEGSKA (reference sequence). This CDR3 region has 11 residues. The chain's CDR3 is CSASRTSRQYF. Written as DNA, the CDR3 is TGCAGTGCTAGTAGGACTAGTCGTCAGTACTTC.

J is TRBJ2-7 and V is TRBV5-1, with TRBD1 as a possible D gene (6 bases). V was pared by 4 bases and J by 3 bases, with 14 bases between. The CDR3 has 14 amino acids. Germline values: CDR1 SGHRS, CDR2 YFSETQ. The CDR3 region has the DNA TGCGCCAGCAGCCCAGGGGACATCAGCTACGAGCAGTACTTC. It encodes CASSPGDISYEQYF.

This clone appeared a few times. This chain joins TRBV7-9 and TRBJ2-2; no definite D call. Trimming left V 3 bases short and J 0 bases short, with 2 bases between. From germline, CDR1 is SEHNR and CDR2 FQNEAQ (reference sequence). The length of the CDR3 is 13 residues. CDR3 sequence (DNA): TGTGCCAGCAGCTTTCCGAACACCGGGGAGCTGTTTTTT. It yields the protein CASSFPNTGELFF.

The table lists this clone with a few counts. The V gene is TRBV19, the J gene TRBJ2-1; 10 positions match TRBD2. The CDR3 consists of 19 residues. Looked up from germline, CDR1 is LNHDA and CDR2 is SQIVND (reference sequence). The V gene end was trimmed by 3 bases and the J gene end by 9 bases; junction bases not matched to a gene: 20. This CDR3 is CASSIGPNRASGSPPEQFF. The CDR3 DNA reads as TGTGCCAGTAGTATCGGGCCAAATCGGGCTAGCGGGAGCCCCCCTGAGCAGTTCTTC.

The rearrangement links TRBV5-1 to TRBJ2-7; 8 bases align to TRBD1. The germline V gene encodes CDR1 SGHRS and CDR2 YFSETQ. V shed 0 bases, J shed 7 bases, and the junction held 9 bases outside the gene matches. The CDR3 covers 15 residues. The CDR3 protein is CASSLVGTGVFEQYF. In DNA form, the CDR3 reads TGCGCCAGCAGCTTGGTAGGGACAGGTGTTTTTGAGCAGTACTTC.

The J gene is TRBJ1-2, the V gene TRBV9; TRBD1 might be the D (5 bases). CDR3 length: 13 amino acids. Germline V gives CDR1 SGDLS, CDR2 YYNGEE. V was shortened by 4 bases and J by 5 bases, with 12 bases between the two germline ends. The CDR3 coding sequence is TGTGCCAGCAGCACCGGGACTTATTATGGCTACACCTTC. Translation gives CASSTGTYYGYTF.

This clone was counted a few times. CDR3 region: CASKAAGGEQYF. The CDR3 nucleotides are TGTGCCAGCAAAGCAGCTGGGGGAGAGCAGTACTTC. The V gene is TRBV2, the J gene TRBJ2-7; D is perhaps TRBD1 or TRBD2 (5 bases each). CDR3 length: 12 amino acids. V was cut by 7 bases and J by 7 bases, with 14 bases left in between. The germline gives CDR1 SNHLY, CDR2 FYNNEI.

The chain's CDR3 is CASSLDLSTIYGYTF. The CDR3 DNA reads TGCGCCAGCAGCTTGGACCTTTCTACCATCTATGGCTACACCTTC. V usage is TRBV5-1 and J usage is TRBJ1-2, with D hard to call. This CDR3 has 15 amino acids. Germline CDR1 is SGHRS and CDR2 is YFSETQ. Trimming left V 0 bases short and J 4 bases short, with 13 bases between. Combining the CDR3 with reference TRBV5-1 and TRBJ1-2 gives the whole variable domain KAGVTQTPRYLIKTRGQQVTLSCSPISGHRSVSWYQQTPGQGLQFLFEYFSETQRNKGNFPGRFSGRQFSNSRSEMNVSTLELGDSALYLCASSLDLSTIYGYTFGSGTRLTVV.

This clone was seen a handful of times. The chain recombines TRBV5-1 with TRBJ1-2; D unclear. V was trimmed by 6 bases and J by 3 bases, leaving 21 bases between them. The CDR3 loop spans 16 amino acids. Germline V gene data show CDR1 as SGHRS and CDR2 as YFSETQ. This chain's CDR3 is CASTWSPNPVDYGYTF. CDR3 nucleotide sequence: TGCGCCAGCACCTGGAGCCCCAACCCTGTCGACTATGGCTACACCTTC.

This chain connects TRBV30 to TRBJ1-5; no definite D call. Trimming removed 2 bases at V and 4 bases at J, with 9 bases between. Germline V gene data show CDR1 as GTSNPN and CDR2 as SVGIG (reference sequence). The length of the CDR3 is 13 residues. As DNA, the CDR3 is TGTGCCTGGAGTTTGGCACAAAATCAGCCCCAGCATTTT. Its protein is CAWSLAQNQPQHF.

The CDR3 is CASSNRQVGKLFF. The DNA for the CDR3 is TGTGCCAGTAGTAACAGACAGGTCGGAAAACTGTTTTTT. V gene TRBV19 combines with J gene TRBJ1-4, with D possibly matching TRBD1 (6 bases). This CDR3 has 13 residues. Trimming removed 4 bases at V and 10 bases at J, with 13 bases between. Germline V CDR1 and CDR2: LNHDA, SQIVND (reference sequence).

V gene TRBV9 combines with J gene TRBJ2-1, with TRBD2 matching 9 bases. J gave up 8 bases and V 0 bases, and 6 bases lay outside the gene matches. Per the germline V gene, CDR1 is SGDLS and CDR2 is YYNGEE. The CDR3 sequence is 15 residues long. CDR3 DNA: TGTGCCAGCAGCGTAGTCGGCGCGGGAGGGTATGAGCAGTTCTTC. Protein sequence: CASSVVGAGGYEQFF. The variable domain in full, completed from reference TRBV9 and TRBJ2-1, reads DSGVTQTPKHLITATGQRVTLRCSPRSGDLSVYWYQQSLDQGLQFLIQYYNGEERAKGNILERFSAQQFPDLHSELNLSSLELGDSALYFCASSVVGAGGYEQFFGPGTRLTVL.

The chain joins TRBV7-3 to TRBJ2-2, with a tentative D call TRBD2 (7 bases). Trimming pared 2 bases from V and 3 bases from J, leaving 16 bases between. The CDR3 spans 17 residues. The germline CDR1 and CDR2 sequences are SGHTA and FQGTGA. The CDR3 DNA is TGTGCCAGCAGCTTATTTGGCGGGGGCGGGGACACCGGGGAGCTGTTTTTT. Amino acid sequence: CASSLFGGGGDTGELFF.

J is TRBJ2-2 and V is TRBV18; 7 bases are shared with TRBD1. The V and J ends lost 8 bases and 1 base, in that order; junction bases with no gene match: 4. From germline, CDR1 is KGHSH and CDR2 LQKENI. This CDR3 spans 14 amino acids. The CDR3 coding sequence is TGTGCCAGCCGGACAGGAAAGAACACCGGGGAGCTGTTTTTT. Protein sequence: CASRTGKNTGELFF.

The CDR3 reads CASSVGETETQYF. The CDR3 coding sequence is TGTGCCAGCAGCGTAGGGGAGACGGAGACCCAGTACTTC. The chain joins TRBV9 to TRBJ2-5; maybe TRBD2 (5 bases). V lost 0 bases, J lost 5 bases, and 8 bases lay in between. CDR3 length: 13 amino acids. Germline-derived CDR1 and CDR2 are SGDLS and YYNGEE.

V usage is TRBV7-3 and J usage is TRBJ2-1, with TRBD2 identical over 10 bases. Per germline, CDR1 SGHTA and CDR2 FQGTGA. V was pared by 0 bases and J by 10 bases, with 9 bases of the junction left unmatched. The CDR3 sequence is 16 residues long. DNA of the CDR3: TGTGCCAGCAGCTTAACGGCGGGGCTAGCGGGGGAAGAGCAGTTCTTC. Its protein product is CASSLTAGLAGEEQFF.

The chain uses TRBV3-1 (or the pseudogene TRBV3-2) and TRBJ2-7; 12 bases are shared with TRBD1. The CDR3 spans 14 residues. CDR1 is LGHDT and CDR2 is YNNKEL in the germline V gene (reference sequence). Trimming removed 4 bases from V and 7 bases from J; junction bases left unmatched: 5. CDR3 sequence (DNA): TGTGCCAGCAGCCTTCGGGACAGGGGGCTTGAGCAGTACTTC. Its protein product is CASSLRDRGLEQYF.